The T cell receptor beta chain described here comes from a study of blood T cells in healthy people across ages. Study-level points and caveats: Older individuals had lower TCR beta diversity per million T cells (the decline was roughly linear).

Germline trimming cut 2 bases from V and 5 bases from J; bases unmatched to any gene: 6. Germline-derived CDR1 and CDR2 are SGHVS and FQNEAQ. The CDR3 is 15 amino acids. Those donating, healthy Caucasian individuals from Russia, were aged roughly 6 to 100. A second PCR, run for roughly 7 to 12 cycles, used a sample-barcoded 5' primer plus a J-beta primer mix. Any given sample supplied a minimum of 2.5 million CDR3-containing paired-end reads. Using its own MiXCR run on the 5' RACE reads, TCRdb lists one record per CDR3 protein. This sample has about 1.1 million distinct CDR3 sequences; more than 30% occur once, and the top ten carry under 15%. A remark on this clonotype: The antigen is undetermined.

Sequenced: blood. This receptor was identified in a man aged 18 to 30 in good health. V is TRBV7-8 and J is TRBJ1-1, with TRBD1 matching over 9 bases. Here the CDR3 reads CASSLQPDRGTEAFF. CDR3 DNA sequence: TGTGCCAGCAGCTTACAGCCGGACAGGGGTACTGAAGCTTTCTTT.